A single TCR beta chain is shown here with its context. The data were taken from a study of PD-1 blockade in classical Hodgkin lymphoma. The time point is: newly diagnosed, previously untreated cHL patient sample. Sequencing used immunoSEQ multiplex PCR; TCRdb keeps in-frame clones, though not all of them. The data show some 21,000 clones, roughly 94% seen once. Germline assignment: CDR1 SGHVS and CDR2 FNYEAQ. The CDR3 totals 15 residues. V dropped 1 base and J dropped 3 bases, with 9 bases sitting between them. The chain links TRBV7-6 to TRBJ2-2; a possible D gene is TRBD1 (5 bases). The sequence came from a human donor with classical Hodgkin lymphoma. The sequenced sample consisted of peripheral blood mononuclear cells (PBMCs). The CDR3 here is CASSLDGADTGELFF. DNA for the CDR3: TGTGCCAGCAGCTTAGATGGGGCCGACACCGGGGAGCTGTTTTTT.